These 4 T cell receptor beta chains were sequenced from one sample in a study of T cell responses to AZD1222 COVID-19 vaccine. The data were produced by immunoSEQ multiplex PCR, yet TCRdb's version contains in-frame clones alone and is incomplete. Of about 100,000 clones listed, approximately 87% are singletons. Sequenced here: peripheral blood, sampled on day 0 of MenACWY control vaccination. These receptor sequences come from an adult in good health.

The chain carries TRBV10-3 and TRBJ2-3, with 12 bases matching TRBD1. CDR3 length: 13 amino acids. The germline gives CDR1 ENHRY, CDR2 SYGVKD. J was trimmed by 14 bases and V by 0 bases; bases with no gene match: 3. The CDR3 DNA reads TGTGCCATCAGTGAGTCTGGGGGACAGGGGGCGTATTTT. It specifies CAISESGGQGAYF.

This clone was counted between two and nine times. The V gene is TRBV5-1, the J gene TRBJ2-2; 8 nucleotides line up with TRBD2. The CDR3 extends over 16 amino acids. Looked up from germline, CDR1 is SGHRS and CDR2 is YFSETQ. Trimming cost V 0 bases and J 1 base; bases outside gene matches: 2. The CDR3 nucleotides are TGCGCCAGCAGCTTGGCCCTAGCGGGGAACACCGGGGAGCTGTTTTTT. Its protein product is CASSLALAGNTGELFF.

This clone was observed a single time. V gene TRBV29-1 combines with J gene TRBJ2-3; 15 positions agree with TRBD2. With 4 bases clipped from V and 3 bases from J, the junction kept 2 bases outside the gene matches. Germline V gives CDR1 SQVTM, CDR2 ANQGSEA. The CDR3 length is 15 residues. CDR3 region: CSVAGTSGGTDTQYF. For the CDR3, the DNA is TGCAGCGTTGCCGGGACTAGCGGGGGGACAGATACGCAGTATTTT.

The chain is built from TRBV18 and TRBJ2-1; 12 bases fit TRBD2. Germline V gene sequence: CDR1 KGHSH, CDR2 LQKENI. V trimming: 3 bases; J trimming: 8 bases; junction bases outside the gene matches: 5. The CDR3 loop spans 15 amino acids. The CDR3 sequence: CASSPRLAGEYEQFF. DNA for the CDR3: TGTGCCAGCTCACCCCGACTAGCGGGAGAATATGAGCAGTTCTTC. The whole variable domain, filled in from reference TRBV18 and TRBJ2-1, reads NAGVMQNPRHLVRRRGQEARLRCSPMKGHSHVYWYRQLPEEGLKFMVYLQKENIIDESGMPKERFSAEFPKEGPSILRIQQVVRGDSAAYFCASSPRLAGEYEQFFGPGTRLTVL.